This entry lists 20 T cell receptor beta chains sequenced from one sample in a study of T cell repertoires in cytomegalovirus infection. Their target antigens are unknown. MiXCR, applied by TCRdb to the reads, yields one record per CDR3 protein. The sample has 800,000 to 950,000 distinct CDR3 sequences; 32% are singletons. The sequenced sample was cultured CD8+ T cells from PBMCs, obtained from culture after CMV antigen stimulation. These receptors were obtained from a human donor in good health (CMV status not recorded). Some clones in this sample may be carry-over from other donors' samples.

This clonotype was picked up many times. The chain links TRBV3-1 to TRBJ2-2; TRBD2 is a possible D gene (6 bases). Germline CDR1 LGHDT, CDR2 YNNKEL (reference sequence). Trimming shortened V by 2 bases and J by 5 bases, and 12 bases separated the two germline ends. The CDR3 is made up of 15 amino acids. For the CDR3, the DNA is TGTGCCAGCAGCCAACCCTCGGAGGGTACCGGGGAGCTGTTTTTT. This sequence encodes CASSQPSEGTGELFF. Using reference TRBV3-1 and TRBJ2-2 for the parts outside the CDR3, the full variable domain is DTAVSQTPKYLVTQMGNDKSIKCEQNLGHDTMYWYKQDSKKFLKIMFSYNNKELIINETVPNRFSPKSPDKAHLNLHINSLELGDSAVYFCASSQPSEGTGELFFGEGSRLTVL.

V and J are TRBV4-1 and TRBJ2-1; TRBD2 matches 9 bases. CDR1 and CDR2 (germline): MGHRA, YSYEKL. The CDR3 contains 17 residues. Losses at the gene ends were 0 bases for V and 8 bases for J; bases not matched to a gene: 11. The CDR3 DNA sequence: TGCGCCAGCAGCCAAGAAGTCCCTAGCGGGGAGGTGCATGAGCAGTTCTTC. Amino acids: CASSQEVPSGEVHEQFF.

The sample holds a few counts of this clonotype. J is TRBJ2-7 and V is TRBV7-9; TRBD1 matches 10 bases. The junction had 9 bases not matched to a gene; V was cut back by 2 bases and J by 5 bases. Germline V gene sequence: CDR1 SEHNR, CDR2 FQNEAQ (reference sequence). The length of the CDR3 is 16 residues. The CDR3 sequence is CASSLTGDRGVNEQYF. The CDR3 DNA reads as TGTGCCAGCAGCTTAACGGGGGACAGGGGTGTCAACGAGCAGTACTTC.

The genes are TRBV11-2 and TRBJ2-2; D tentatively reads TRBD1 or TRBD2 (5 bases each). The CDR3 length is 16 residues. The V gene's germline CDR1 is SGHAT and CDR2 FQNNGV. With 1 base removed from V and 4 bases from J, the gap between germline ends came to 13 bases. CDR3 amino acids: CASSLAWSGGTGELFF. Written as DNA, the CDR3 is TGTGCCAGCAGCTTAGCGTGGAGTGGGGGCACCGGGGAGCTGTTTTTT.

This clonotype has a handful of counts. This chain links TRBV7-9 with TRBJ1-1; possibly TRBD1 for D (6 bases). Germline V gene data show CDR1 as SEHNR and CDR2 as FQNEAQ (reference sequence). Trimming cost V 4 bases and J 1 base, with 19 bases left between them. The CDR3 sequence is 17 residues long. The CDR3 sequence is CASSSWGAGKRNTEAFF. In DNA, the CDR3 is TGTGCCAGCAGCTCCTGGGGGGCAGGGAAAAGGAACACTGAAGCTTTCTTT.

This chain uses TRBV10-2 with TRBJ2-7, with TRBD2 identical over 11 bases. Germline CDR1 is WSHSY and CDR2 is SAAADI. After removal of 9 bases from V and 2 bases from J, the junction contained 6 bases not matched to a gene. This CDR3 comprises 14 residues. CDR3 loop: CARTGTSGAYEQYF. CDR3 bases: TGCGCCAGAACAGGGACTAGCGGCGCCTACGAGCAGTACTTC.

This clonotype was seen ten or more times. The chain is built from TRBV7-2 and TRBJ1-1; D unclear. CDR1 SGHTA and CDR2 FQGNSA come from the germline V gene. Trimming removed 3 bases from V and 3 bases from J, with 11 bases in between. The CDR3 runs 14 residues. The CDR3 here is CASSLTGQYTEAFF. The CDR3, as DNA: TGTGCCAGCAGCTTGACCGGTCAATACACTGAAGCTTTCTTT.

This clonotype came up many times. This chain connects TRBV6-2 or TRBV6-3 to TRBJ1-1; 7 bases align to TRBD1. The CDR3 loop spans 15 amino acids. V lost 4 bases to trimming and J lost 1 base; unmatched junction nucleotides: 6. Germline-derived CDR1 and CDR2 are MNHEY and SVGEGT. This CDR3 reads CASSWFGTANTEAFF. CDR3 bases: TGTGCCAGCAGTTGGTTCGGGACAGCGAACACTGAAGCTTTCTTT.

Ten or more counts support this clonotype. The CDR3 DNA reads TGTGCCAGCAGCTTAGTTGGCGGGGGCTACACAGATACGCAGTATTTT. Residues: CASSLVGGGYTDTQYF. This chain joins TRBV7-2 and TRBJ2-3, with D perhaps TRBD2 (7 bases). Germline CDR1 and CDR2: SGHTA and FQGNSA. The V end was cut by 1 base, the J end by 2 bases, with 13 bases between. The CDR3 runs 16 residues. Supplemented by reference TRBV7-2 and TRBJ2-3, the full variable domain reads GAGVSQSPSNKVTEKGKDVELRCDPISGHTALYWYRQSLGQGLEFLIYFQGNSAPDKSGLPSDRFSAERTGGSVSTLTIQRTQQEDSAVYLCASSLVGGGYTDTQYFGPGTRLTVL.

In its sample, this clonotype was seen many times. The V gene is TRBV7-9, the J gene TRBJ1-1; tentatively, D is TRBD1 (6 bases). Germline V CDR1 and CDR2: SEHNR, FQNEAQ (reference sequence). This CDR3 has 12 residues. Trimming stripped 4 bases from V and 8 bases from J, with 11 bases between. The CDR3 loop is CASSSRTDEAFF. The DNA of the CDR3 is TGTGCCAGCAGCTCCCGGACAGACGAAGCTTTCTTT.

V gene TRBV7-9 combines with J gene TRBJ2-5; 8 nucleotides match TRBD2. This CDR3 is 17 amino acids long. J gave up 5 bases and V 2 bases, and 13 bases lay outside the gene matches. The germline V gene has CDR1 SEHNR and CDR2 FQNEAQ (reference sequence). The CDR3 is CASSLIGSGATWETQYF. CDR3 DNA: TGTGCCAGCAGCTTAATCGGTAGCGGGGCCACTTGGGAGACCCAGTACTTC.

This clonotype was recorded many times. The chain carries TRBV7-8 and TRBJ2-7; D is perhaps TRBD1 (6 bases). This CDR3 comprises 15 residues. Trimming shortened V by 1 base and J by 2 bases, and 12 bases separated the two germline ends. Germline V gives CDR1 SGHVS, CDR2 FQNEAQ. The CDR3 DNA reads TGTGCCAGCAGCTTAGTGGGGGCGGTCCCCTACGAGCAGTACGTC. This translates into CASSLVGAVPYEQYV.

The V call is TRBV29-1, the J call TRBJ1-2, with D tentatively TRBD1 (5 bases). Trimming took 2 bases from V and 3 from J, leaving 16 bases between them. The CDR3 loop spans 15 amino acids. Germline V lookup: CDR1 SQVTM, CDR2 ANQGSEA. CDR3 amino acids: CSVELGGVIDYGYTF. For the CDR3, the DNA is TGCAGCGTTGAATTGGGAGGGGTTATCGACTATGGCTACACCTTC.

This clonotype has just a few counts. The CDR3 sequence: CASSQGMWGGTEAFF. For the CDR3, the DNA is TGTGCCAGCAGCCAAGGGATGTGGGGCGGCACTGAAGCTTTCTTT. V and J are TRBV3-1 and TRBJ1-1; tentatively, D is TRBD1 (5 bases). This CDR3 spans 15 amino acids. Germline CDR1 and CDR2: LGHDT and YNNKEL (reference sequence). Trimming cost V 1 base and J 4 bases, with 13 bases left between them. The whole variable domain, remainder taken from reference TRBV3-1 and TRBJ1-1, is DTAVSQTPKYLVTQMGNDKSIKCEQNLGHDTMYWYKQDSKKFLKIMFSYNNKELIINETVPNRFSPKSPDKAHLNLHINSLELGDSAVYFCASSQGMWGGTEAFFGQGTRLTVV.

This chain joins TRBV11-2 and TRBJ2-7; a possible D gene is TRBD2 (6 bases). V was clipped by 5 bases and J by 3 bases, with 17 bases between them. The CDR3 is 15 residues long. Per the germline V gene, CDR1 is SGHAT and CDR2 is FQNNGV. This chain's CDR3 is CASSLSPGANYEQYF. CDR3 sequence (DNA): TGTGCCAGCAGCCTTTCCCCGGGAGCTAACTACGAGCAGTACTTC.

There are a few counts of this clonotype. The gene calls are TRBV20-1 and TRBJ1-5; 9 nucleotides match TRBD1. The CDR3 runs to 15 residues. Germline V lookup: CDR1 DFQATT, CDR2 SNEGSKA (reference sequence). The V segment lost 3 bases and the J segment 6 bases; nucleotides outside the gene matches: 9. CDR3 nucleotide sequence: TGCAGTGCTAGGGCAACAGGGGGCGCGTCTCAGCCCCAGCATTTT. As protein: CSARATGGASQPQHF.

The genes are TRBV7-6 and TRBJ2-7, with 8 bases identical to TRBD1. V was pared by 4 bases and J by 4 bases, with 6 bases of the junction left unmatched. From germline, CDR1 is SGHVS and CDR2 FNYEAQ. The CDR3 is made up of 14 amino acids. In nucleotides, the CDR3 is TGTGCCAGCAGCTATGGACAGGGAGAATACGAGCAGTACGTC. This codes for CASSYGQGEYEQYV.

The rearrangement links TRBV20-1 to TRBJ1-5; D perhaps matches TRBD1 (5 bases). Germline V gene sequence: CDR1 DFQATT, CDR2 SNEGSKA (reference sequence). CDR3 size: 13 residues. V was trimmed by 5 bases and J by 2 bases, leaving 10 bases between them. Here the CDR3 DNA reads TGCAGTGCTTTTCAGGGTGGCAATCAGCCCCAGCATTTT. It codes for CSAFQGGNQPQHF.

This clonotype was recorded a few times. The rearrangement uses TRBV7-2 and TRBJ2-7; tentative D call: TRBD1 (5 bases). Trimming stripped 1 base from V and 4 bases from J, with 11 bases between. Germline assignment: CDR1 SGHTA and CDR2 FQGNSA. The CDR3 contains 14 residues. The CDR3 region is CASSLVDTRYEQYV. The DNA for the CDR3 is TGTGCCAGCAGCTTAGTGGACACTCGTTACGAGCAGTACGTC.

The chain is built from TRBV5-4 and TRBJ1-2; 10 bases line up with TRBD1. There are 14 residues in the CDR3. Per germline, CDR1 SGHNT and CDR2 YYREEE (reference sequence). V was clipped by 5 bases and J by 3 bases; unmatched bases: 4. In DNA form, the CDR3 reads TGTGCCAGCAGAGCCGGGACAGGGGACTATGGCTACACCTTC. As protein: CASRAGTGDYGYTF. The full variable domain, rest sourced from reference TRBV5-4 and TRBJ1-2, is ETGVTQSPTHLIKTRGQQVTLRCSSQSGHNTVSWYQQALGQGPQFIFQYYREEENGRGNFPPRFSGLQFPNYSSELNVNALELDDSALYLCASRAGTGDYGYTFGSGTRLTVV.